The rows below give T cell receptor beta chains drawn from one sample of a study of blood T cells in healthy people across ages. TCRdb redid the calling of the 5' RACE reads with MiXCR, one entry per CDR3 protein. The sample yields about 590,000 distinct CDR3 sequences, approximately 30% seen once. Input material: blood. These receptors were obtained from an elderly woman in good health. Both conserved end residues are part of each CDR3. D genes are given only for firm matches. The size of a clone is reported for some rows only, either as once, few or many, or as a class for expanded clones.

clone_size,j_call,v_call,d_call,cdr3_aa,cdr3_nt
many,TRBJ2-5,TRBV12-5,TRBD2,CASGDGTSEETQYF,TGTGCTAGTGGTGATGGGACTAGCGAAGAGACCCAGTACTTC
-,TRBJ1-6,TRBV28,TRBD1,CASRIDRGDSPLHF,TGTGCCAGCAGGATTGACAGGGGAGATTCACCCCTCCACTTT
few,TRBJ1-1,TRBV6-2/TRBV6-3,-,CASSTTQGWGNTEAFF,TGTGCCAGCAGTACCACACAGGGCTGGGGGAACACTGAAGCTTTCTTT
-,TRBJ2-5,TRBV12-3/TRBV12-4,-,CASSPGGGTGLGETQYF,TGTGCCAGCAGTCCCGGAGGCGGTACGGGACTGGGAGAGACCCAGTACTTC
few,TRBJ2-2,TRBV27,-,CASSFRRQGRVTGELFF,TGTGCCAGCAGTTTTCGACGGCAGGGACGGGTCACCGGGGAGCTGTTTTTT
-,TRBJ1-3,TRBV5-6,TRBD1,CASNKPGQANSGNTIYF,TGTGCCAGCAACAAACCGGGACAGGCGAACTCTGGAAACACCATATATTTT
once,TRBJ2-7,TRBV5-4,TRBD1,CASSSGPGGAGSYNEQYF,TGTGCCAGCAGCTCTGGTCCAGGGGGCGCGGGGTCCTACAATGAGCAGTACTTC
-,TRBJ2-1,TRBV2,-,CASNSGASYNEQFF,TGTGCCAGCAACTCGGGGGCCAGTTACAATGAGCAGTTCTTC
-,TRBJ2-7,TRBV20-1,TRBD1,CSASPLQGGYNEQYF,TGCAGTGCTAGCCCATTACAGGGGGGATACAATGAGCAGTACTTC
many,TRBJ2-5,TRBV5-1,TRBD2,CASSPLGGSEETQYF,TGCGCCAGCAGCCCGCTGGGGGGGTCGGAGGAGACCCAGTACTTC
many,TRBJ1-5,TRBV20-1,TRBD1,CSARMGRGRSPQHF,TGCAGTGCTAGGATGGGAAGGGGGCGGTCGCCCCAGCATTTT
many,TRBJ2-3,TRBV5-1,TRBD1,CASSSGQPERAGQYF,TGCGCCAGCAGCTCGGGACAGCCCGAACGCGCGGGGCAGTATTTT
many,TRBJ2-7,TRBV6-6,TRBD2,CASSNSGRSSYEQYF,TGTGCCAGCAGTAATAGCGGGAGGAGCTCCTACGAGCAGTACTTC
-,TRBJ2-7,TRBV29-1,TRBD1,CSVAHDRAYEQYF,TGCAGCGTTGCCCACGACAGGGCGTACGAGCAGTACTTC
few,TRBJ1-2,TRBV29-1,TRBD1,CSVGQGEGYTF,TGCAGCGTTGGACAGGGAGAGGGCTACACCTTC
many,TRBJ2-7,TRBV6-2/TRBV6-3,TRBD1,CASRLGTGNEQYF,TGTGCCAGCAGGCTCGGGACAGGGAACGAGCAGTACTTC
many,TRBJ2-1,TRBV2,-,CASMYQRTEYNEQFF,TGTGCCAGCATGTACCAACGGACAGAATACAATGAGCAGTTCTTC
many,TRBJ1-2,TRBV12-3/TRBV12-4,-,CASSPRGSSLFYGYTF,TGTGCCAGCAGTCCCAGGGGCAGCTCCCTATTCTATGGCTACACCTTC
-,TRBJ2-3,TRBV5-1,TRBD1,CASSAGTGFLTDTQYF,TGCGCCAGCAGCGCTGGGACAGGTTTTCTCACAGATACGCAGTATTTT
-,TRBJ1-5,TRBV20-1,TRBD1,CSAHQDRVQPQHF,TGCAGTGCTCACCAAGACAGGGTTCAGCCCCAGCATTTT
few,TRBJ2-3,TRBV4-1,-,CASSLAPVTDTQYF,TGCGCCAGCAGCCTTGCCCCAGTAACAGATACGCAGTATTTT
-,TRBJ2-2,TRBV2,TRBD1,CASTPGGSGELFF,TGTGCCAGCACACCAGGGGGTTCCGGGGAGCTGTTTTTT